The 21 T cell receptor beta chains given below trace back to one sample, sequenced in a study of shared clonotypes between healthy human individuals. Using immunoSEQ multiplex PCR, the repertoire was profiled, and TCRdb retains in-frame clones only, with some absent. This table holds hundreds of thousands of clones, roughly 70% found once. Sequencing was carried out using memory CD4+ T cells sorted from blood. Described subset: CD45RA-negative fraction. The receptors were sampled from a woman aged 25 to 39 in good health.

The chain joins TRBV4-2 to TRBJ2-3; D gene unclear. Germline loops: CDR1 LGHNA, CDR2 YNFKEQ. The CDR3 is 12 amino acids. V lost 2 bases, J lost 5 bases, and 5 bases lay in between. The CDR3 loop is CASSQREDTQYF. The CDR3 nucleotides read TGTGCCAGCAGCCAACGCGAAGATACGCAGTATTTT.

In its sample, this clone was seen a few times. This rearrangement joins TRBV6-1 to TRBJ1-5; TRBD1 aligns across 7 bases. Germline trimming cut 3 bases from V and 6 bases from J; bases unmatched to any gene: 8. The CDR3 spans 15 residues. Germline CDR1 and CDR2: MNHNS and SASEGT. For the CDR3, the DNA is TGTGCCAGCAGTGAGGAGGGGGCGGGGGGTCAGCCCCAGCATTTT. This codes for CASSEEGAGGQPQHF.

The rearrangement uses TRBV28 and TRBJ1-6; D perhaps matches TRBD1 (5 bases). CDR1 is MDHEN, CDR2 SYDVKM, per germline. This CDR3 is 14 amino acids long. With 5 bases removed from V and 11 bases from J, the gap between germline ends came to 16 bases. The CDR3 DNA follows: TGTGCCAGCAGTGCAGGGTTTGGGAGGGCACCCCTCCACTTT. This encodes CASSAGFGRAPLHF. The full variable domain, completed using reference TRBV28 and TRBJ1-6, is DVKVTQSSRYLVKRTGEKVFLECVQDMDHENMFWYRQDPGLGLRLIYFSYDVKMKEKGDIPEGYSVSREKKERFSLILESASTNQTSMYLCASSAGFGRAPLHFGNGTRLTVT.

This chain uses TRBV19 with TRBJ1-1, with D unclear. The CDR3 covers 13 residues. Germline V gene sequence: CDR1 LNHDA, CDR2 SQIVND (reference sequence). V dropped 7 bases and J dropped 1 base, with 10 bases sitting between them. This CDR3 reads CASKFGENTEAFF. The CDR3 nucleotides read TGTGCCAGTAAGTTCGGGGAGAACACTGAAGCTTTCTTT.

This clone was counted only a few times. Other DNA sequences of this sample code for an identical CDR3. This chain uses TRBV2 with TRBJ2-1, with 11 bases aligning to TRBD2. J gave up 6 bases and V 6 bases, and 7 bases lay outside the gene matches. The CDR3 covers 15 residues. Germline V gives CDR1 SNHLY, CDR2 FYNNEI. In nucleotides, the CDR3 is TGTGCCAGCAGGTCCGGGACTAGCGGATCCAATGAGCAGTTCTTC. The encoded protein is CASRSGTSGSNEQFF. Looking up the rest from reference TRBV2 and TRBJ2-1 gives the full variable domain: EPEVTQTPSHQVTQMGQEVILRCVPISNHLYFYWYRQILGQKVEFLVSFYNNEISEKSEIFDDQFSVERPDGSNFTLKIRSTKLEDSAMYFCASRSGTSGSNEQFFGPGTRLTVL.

This clone was detected ten times or more. This rearrangement joins TRBV4-1 to TRBJ1-5, with TRBD1 matching over 7 bases. The CDR3 runs to 18 residues. Germline CDR1 reads MGHRA; CDR2 reads YSYEKL. The V segment lost 4 bases and the J segment 7 bases; nucleotides outside the gene matches: 19. CDR3 nucleotides: TGCGCCAGCAGCCCAATGGTCCGCATTGGGACAGTGGGGCAGCCCCAGCATTTT. It specifies CASSPMVRIGTVGQPQHF.

The CDR3 coding sequence is TGTGCCAGCAGCTTTAGGGGACAGGGGATCGGGGAGCTGTTTTTT. Translation: CASSFRGQGIGELFF. This rearrangement joins TRBV5-4 to TRBJ2-2; TRBD1 agrees at 10 bases. The germline V gene has CDR1 SGHNT and CDR2 YYREEE (reference sequence). The length of the CDR3 is 15 residues. J gave up 7 bases and V 2 bases, and 5 bases lay outside the gene matches.

This clone has just a few counts. The genes are TRBV7-2 and TRBJ1-4, with 7 bases matching TRBD1. J gave up 8 bases and V 5 bases, and 14 bases lay outside the gene matches. This CDR3 contains 16 residues. Per germline, CDR1 SGHTA and CDR2 FQGNSA. The CDR3 loop is CASSPRGGPRREKLFF. In DNA form, the CDR3 reads TGTGCCAGCAGCCCCCGAGGGGGCCCACGGCGAGAAAAACTGTTTTTT.

V gene TRBV7-9 combines with J gene TRBJ1-1; 8 nucleotides line up with TRBD1. The CDR3 totals 15 residues. Germline V gene lookup returns CDR1 SEHNR and CDR2 FQNEAQ (reference sequence). V was pared by 4 bases and J by 1 base, with 5 bases of the junction left unmatched. CDR3 DNA sequence: TGTGCCAGCAGCTACACCGGACAGGGGAACACTGAAGCTTTCTTT. Protein sequence: CASSYTGQGNTEAFF.

The chain couples TRBV5-8 to TRBJ1-2, with TRBD1 identical over 11 bases. Germline V gene sequence: CDR1 SGHTS, CDR2 YDEGEE. This CDR3 is built from 15 residues. With V trimmed by 4 bases and J by 2 bases, 4 bases remained unmatched. The CDR3 region has the DNA TGTGCCAGCAGCATCGGGACAGGGGGGAACTATGGCTACACCTTC. It is translated as CASSIGTGGNYGYTF.

In this sample, this clone turned up a few times. This chain connects TRBV2 to TRBJ2-1; D not resolved. Germline V gene lookup returns CDR1 SNHLY and CDR2 FYNNEI. V shed 9 bases and J shed 0 bases, with 9 bases lying between them. The CDR3 spans 13 residues. This CDR3 is CARARSSYNEQFF. As DNA, the CDR3 is TGTGCCAGGGCTAGGAGCTCCTACAATGAGCAGTTCTTC.

The chain has TRBV29-1 and TRBJ2-7; 9 bases are a match to TRBD1. J lost 6 bases, V lost 4 bases, and 10 bases had no gene match. This CDR3 is 14 amino acids long. CDR1 is SQVTM and CDR2 is ANQGSEA in the germline V gene. CDR3 nucleotides: TGCAGCGTTGTAGCGTGGACAGGGGCGGTCGAGCAGTACTTC. It translates to CSVVAWTGAVEQYF.

This chain connects TRBV6-1 to TRBJ1-2; the D is unclear. From germline, CDR1 is MNHNS and CDR2 SASEGT. Trimming took off 2 bases at V and 4 bases at J, with 11 bases between the two ends. This CDR3 has 14 residues. Here the CDR3 reads CASSEMGWTYGYTF. The CDR3 DNA follows: TGTGCCAGCAGTGAAATGGGCTGGACCTATGGCTACACCTTC.

Comments on this clone: This clone may be a read error of a much larger clone one base away. The chain recombines TRBV11-1 with TRBJ1-1; maybe TRBD1 (5 bases). V lost 4 bases and J 3 bases, leaving 9 bases between the germline ends. The CDR3 is 13 amino acids. Germline V CDR1 and CDR2: SGHAT, FQDESV (reference sequence). CDR3 loop: CASSSQGYTEAFF. As DNA, the CDR3 is TGTGCCAGCAGCTCCCAGGGTTACACTGAAGCTTTCTTT.

The chain employs TRBV6-1 and TRBJ2-7, with a tentative D call TRBD2 (6 bases). V shed 1 base and J shed 7 bases, with 17 bases lying between them. The CDR3 length is 15 residues. The germline gives CDR1 MNHNS, CDR2 SASEGT. CDR3 bases: TGTGCCAGCAGTGAAGGACCAGGGCTGACTAGGGAGCAGTACTTC. It yields the protein CASSEGPGLTREQYF.

The CDR3 DNA follows: TGTGCCAGCAGCTACAGGGAGACCGGGGAGCTGTTTTTT. Amino acids: CASSYRETGELFF. The chain joins TRBV7-6 to TRBJ2-2, with a possible D match to TRBD1 (6 bases). Germline V CDR1 and CDR2: SGHVS, FNYEAQ. CDR3 length: 13 residues. V lost 4 bases and J 5 bases, leaving 8 bases between the germline ends.

This clone has more than one count but fewer than ten. This sequence joins TRBV11-2 and TRBJ1-2, with D unclear. Germline CDR1 reads SGHAT; CDR2 reads FQNNGV. The length of the CDR3 is 14 residues. V gave up 2 bases and J gave up 5 bases, with 12 bases separating them. CDR3 sequence: CASSLRGPTYGYTF. DNA for the CDR3: TGTGCCAGCAGCTTACGTGGACCGACTTATGGCTACACCTTC.

The chain uses TRBV7-9 and TRBJ2-1; unclear D gene. Germline CDR1 and CDR2: SEHNR and FQNEAQ (reference sequence). The CDR3 extends over 15 amino acids. The germline V and J ends were trimmed by 5 bases and 6 bases, with 17 bases remaining between them. This chain's CDR3 is CASSLEPLVGNEQFF. The CDR3 nucleotides read TGTGCCAGCAGCCTGGAACCCCTCGTTGGCAATGAGCAGTTCTTC.

This clone was recorded only once. V gene TRBV5-1 combines with J gene TRBJ2-3; 7 bases map to TRBD1. Per germline, CDR1 SGHRS and CDR2 YFSETQ. The junction had 5 bases not matched to a gene; V was cut back by 4 bases and J by 3 bases. The CDR3 length is 14 residues. This CDR3 reads CASSPGQRTDTQYF. The CDR3 coding sequence is TGCGCCAGCAGCCCGGGACAGCGTACAGATACGCAGTATTTT.

This chain joins TRBV19 and TRBJ2-7; D assignment may be TRBD1 or TRBD2 (6 bases each). Trimming removed 6 bases at V and 3 bases at J, with 12 bases between. The CDR3 has 13 residues. The germline CDR1 and CDR2 sequences are LNHDA and SQIVND (reference sequence). DNA of the CDR3: TGTGCCAGTAGCCGGGGGACATACTACGAGCAGTACTTC. Encoded protein: CASSRGTYYEQYF.

The chain recombines TRBV7-2 with TRBJ1-5; 8 positions agree with TRBD1. The ends lost 7 bases at V and 5 bases at J; junction bases unmatched: 7. Germline V gives CDR1 SGHTA, CDR2 FQGNSA. The CDR3 runs to 14 residues. In DNA form, the CDR3 reads TGTGCCAGCACCCCCGGACAGGGATATCAGCCCCAGCATTTT. This translates into CASTPGQGYQPQHF.